This T cell receptor beta chain comes out of a study of shared clonotypes between healthy human individuals. Study-level information: Those who served as donors were a couple of women and a few men between the ages of 18 and 49.

Points from the study as a whole: Rarefaction showed sorted-subset sequencing was incomplete despite large depth. Shared clonotypes across all four donors exceeded non-shared ones in generation probability.

V shed 5 bases and J 2 bases; nucleotides not matched to a gene: 11. Germline CDR1 and CDR2: SEHNR and FQNEAQ (reference sequence). The CDR3 covers 17 residues. On this clone: Its antigen is not known.

Donors, healthy HIV-negative adults, lacked recent acute infections or vaccinations. The assay was immunoSEQ multiplex PCR, and TCRdb's table has in-frame clones only and misses some. The table has about 1.1 million clones, 70% to 85% seen once. The specimen was memory CD4+ T cells from PBMCs. Subset in this sample: CD45RA-negative fraction. The sequence came from a man aged 18 to 29 in good health. Some clones in this sample may be carry-over from other donors' samples. This rearrangement joins TRBV7-9 to TRBJ1-3; 8 bases match TRBD1. CDR3 bases: TGTGCCAGCAGCCCGGACAGGGTTGTATCAGCTGGAAACACCATATATTTT. Translated: CASSPDRVVSAGNTIYF.